This T cell receptor (beta chain) is from a study of blood T cell repertoires in COVID-19. This table comes from immunoSEQ multiplex PCR, and its TCRdb copy is limited to in-frame clones, with some not included. The sample lists approximately 190,000 clones, 82% occurring once. Between the trimmed V and J ends, which lost 3 bases and 9 bases, there was a span of 12 bases. CDR3 length equals 12 residues. Germline CDR1 and CDR2: DFQATT and SNEGSKA (reference sequence). The sequencing sample was made of PBMCs or T cells enriched from blood (not recorded which). The clonotype comes from a woman aged 55-69 years with acute COVID-19. The V and J genes are TRBV20-1 and TRBJ2-1, with D possibly being TRBD2 (5 bases). CDR3 in DNA: TGCAGTGCTAGTTCGCGGACTGGTGAGCAGTTCTTC. It translates to CSASSRTGEQFF.